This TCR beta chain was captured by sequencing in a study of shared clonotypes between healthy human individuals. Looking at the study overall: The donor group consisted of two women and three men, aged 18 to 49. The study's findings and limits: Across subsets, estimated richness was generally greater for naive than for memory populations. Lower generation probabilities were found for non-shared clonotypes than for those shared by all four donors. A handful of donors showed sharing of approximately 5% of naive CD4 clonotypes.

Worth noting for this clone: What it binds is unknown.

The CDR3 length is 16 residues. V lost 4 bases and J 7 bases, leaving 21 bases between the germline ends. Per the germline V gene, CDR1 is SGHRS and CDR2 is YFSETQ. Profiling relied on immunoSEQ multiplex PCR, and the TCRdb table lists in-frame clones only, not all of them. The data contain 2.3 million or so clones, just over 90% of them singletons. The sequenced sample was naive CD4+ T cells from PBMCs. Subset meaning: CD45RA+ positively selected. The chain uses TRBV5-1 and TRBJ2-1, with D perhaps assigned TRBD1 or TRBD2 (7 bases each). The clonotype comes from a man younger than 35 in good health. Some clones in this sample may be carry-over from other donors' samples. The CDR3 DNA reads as TGCGCCAGCAGCGCCGGACTAGGGACAGAGCTTAATGAGCAGTTCTTC. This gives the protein CASSAGLGTELNEQFF.